This TCR beta chain stems from a study of T cells expressing NK-cell markers. Germline loops: CDR1 MNHNS, CDR2 SASEGT. The CDR3 covers 15 residues. TCRdb reanalyzed the 5' RACE reads, giving one entry per CDR3 protein sequence and no DNA. Its table lists 500,000 or so distinct CDR3 sequences. V is TRBV6-1 and J is TRBJ2-3; TCRdb gives TRBD1 as the D gene, but with no DNA this cannot be confirmed. Sequenced input: blood T cells: a sorted CD56 or NKG2C T cell subset, CD4+ or CD8+ T cells, or bulk PBMC T cells (not recorded which). The receptor comes from a man aged 18 to 29 in good health. CDR3 sequence: CASSNTGGATDTQYF.